These 9 T cell receptor beta chains were all obtained from the same sample, sequenced in a study of cytomegalovirus exposure and HLA in healthy donors (dated by TCRdb to 2017 to 2019). Libraries were made using the immunoSEQ multiplex PCR assay. TCRdb limited this immuneACCESS table to in-frame rearrangements with V and J called. A share of clones is missing; checked studies link under half to unresolved V genes, and the rest is unexplained. Recorded for this sample are tens of thousands of clones; just over 90% of them occurred a single time. The ten largest clonotypes hold roughly 5.8% of the sample. The sequencing input was PBMCs. Every receptor here comes from a young woman in good health and CMV-seronegative.

The chain uses TRBV6-1 and TRBJ1-3; weak D call: TRBD1 (5 bases). Germline CDR1 MNHNS, CDR2 SASEGT. Trimming pared 2 bases from V and 0 bases from J, leaving 11 bases between. The CDR3 spans 16 residues. CDR3 sequence (DNA): TGTGCCAGCAGTGAACCGGGACTCTACTCTGGAAACACCATATATTTT. This encodes CASSEPGLYSGNTIYF.

The rearrangement joins TRBV5-8 to TRBJ1-3, with D hard to call. From germline, CDR1 is SGHTS and CDR2 YDEGEE. The CDR3 covers 15 residues. V was shortened by 4 bases and J by 0 bases, with 11 bases between the two germline ends. The CDR3 loop reads CASSQQMISGNTIYF. The CDR3 DNA follows: TGTGCCAGCAGCCAACAGATGATCTCTGGAAACACCATATATTTT.

The rearrangement uses TRBV7-6 and TRBJ1-5, with D perhaps matching TRBD1 (6 bases). Germline values: CDR1 SGHVS, CDR2 FNYEAQ. The CDR3 runs to 14 residues. The V and J ends lost 6 bases and 1 base respectively, with 10 bases between them. The CDR3 loop reads CASSSGQSNQPQHF. CDR3 sequence (DNA): TGTGCCAGCAGTTCAGGACAGAGCAATCAGCCCCAGCATTTT. The variable domain in full, completed from reference TRBV7-6 and TRBJ1-5, reads GAGVSQSPRYKVTKRGQDVALRCDPISGHVSLYWYRQALGQGPEFLTYFNYEAQQDKSGLPNDRFSAERPEGSISTLTIQRTEQRDSAMYRCASSSGQSNQPQHFGDGTRLSIL.

This clone has only a few counts. The rearrangement joins TRBV6-5 to TRBJ1-1; D ambiguous. The germline CDR1 and CDR2 sequences are MNHEY and SVGAGI. The germline V and J ends were trimmed by 2 bases and 2 bases, with 12 bases remaining between them. There are 15 residues in the CDR3. CDR3 sequence reads: CASSYRADLNTEAFF. The CDR3 DNA is TGTGCCAGCAGTTACAGAGCAGACTTAAACACTGAAGCTTTCTTT.

The chain joins TRBV21-1 to TRBJ2-7; TRBD1 is the table's D call and was not checked against the DNA. TRBV21-1 is flagged as a pseudogene. The CDR3 is made up of 18 amino acids. CDR3 amino acids: CASSKVARRDRGSYEQYV. The CDR3 DNA reads TGTGCCAGCAGCAAAGTTGCCCGTCGGGACAGGGGATCCTACGAGCAGTACGTC.

The chain joins TRBV2 to TRBJ1-2; the D is unclear. The germline CDR1 and CDR2 sequences are SNHLY and FYNNEI. V was cut by 6 bases and J by 4 bases, with 15 bases left in between. The CDR3 consists of 14 residues. The CDR3 sequence: CASREGILPYGYTF. CDR3 in DNA: TGTGCCAGCAGAGAGGGAATACTCCCCTATGGCTACACCTTC.

The V gene is TRBV19, the J gene TRBJ1-2, with D unclear. The length of the CDR3 is 14 residues. CDR1 LNHDA and CDR2 SQIVND come from the germline V gene (reference sequence). The V end was cut by 0 bases, the J end by 8 bases, with 13 bases between. The CDR3: CASSIEVGVEGYTF. CDR3 coding DNA: TGTGCCAGTAGTATAGAGGTCGGGGTGGAGGGCTACACCTTC.

This chain links TRBV7-2 with TRBJ2-5; D is perhaps TRBD2 (5 bases). CDR3 length: 14 amino acids. Per the germline V gene, CDR1 is SGHTA and CDR2 is FQGNSA. With 1 base removed from V and 5 bases from J, the gap between germline ends came to 11 bases. For the CDR3, the DNA is TGTGCCAGCAGCTTAGTGGTGGGAGTGGAGACCCAGTACTTC. Protein: CASSLVVGVETQYF.

This sequence joins TRBV9 and TRBJ2-3; 10 positions match TRBD2. This CDR3 has 14 residues. The V and J ends lost 2 bases and 4 bases, in that order; junction bases with no gene match: 1. The germline CDR1 and CDR2 sequences are SGDLS and YYNGEE. CDR3 in amino acids: CASSVSGRADTQYF. The CDR3 DNA reads as TGTGCCAGCAGCGTGAGCGGGAGGGCAGATACGCAGTATTTT.